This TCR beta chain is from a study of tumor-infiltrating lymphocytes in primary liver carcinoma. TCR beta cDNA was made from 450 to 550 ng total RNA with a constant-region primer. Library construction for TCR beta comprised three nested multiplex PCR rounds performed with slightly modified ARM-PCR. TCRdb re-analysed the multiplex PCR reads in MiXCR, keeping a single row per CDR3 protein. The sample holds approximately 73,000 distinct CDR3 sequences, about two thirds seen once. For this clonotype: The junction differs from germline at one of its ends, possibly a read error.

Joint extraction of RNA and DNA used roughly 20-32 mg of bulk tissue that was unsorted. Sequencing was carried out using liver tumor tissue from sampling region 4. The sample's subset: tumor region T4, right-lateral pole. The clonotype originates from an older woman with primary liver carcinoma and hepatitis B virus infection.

CDR3 coding DNA: TGCGCCAGCAGTGAGTCTGTCCTCACAGATACGCGGTATTTT. It translates to CASSESVLTDTRYF. The rearrangement joins TRBV10-2 to TRBJ2-3; D ambiguous. This CDR3 is built from 14 residues. CDR1 and CDR2 (germline): WSHSY, SAAADI.